This TCR beta chain was captured in a study of cytomegalovirus exposure and HLA in healthy donors (TCRdb year 2017). General notes on the study: In an earlier analysis of some 610 of the donors, 250 to 300 Gb of sequence data and 100 million or so unique TCR beta sequences from some 170 million T cells were reported. An early release covering roughly 600 HLA-typed donors comprised about 300 gigabases of sequencing data and about 90 million unique TCR sequences. Among the roughly 410 genotyped donors, around 81% belonged to the genetic ancestry cluster associated with self-reported Caucasian donors. The aim of the study was to test whether cataloging public T cell receptors could identify signatures of past pathogen exposure. Using immunosequencing, the study profiled T cell repertoires from roughly 650 subjects and related those repertoires to cytomegalovirus serostatus. Besides the first cohort of 666 subjects, a separate validation cohort made up of 120 different subjects was used. To predict cytomegalovirus infection status, the study brought together high-throughput TCR immunosequencing, statistical association of individual TCRs with disease status, and machine learning. A later analysis re-analyzed previously published TCR beta repertoires from 650 to 800 donors and added high-resolution HLA genotyping to study TCR occurrence patterns. Rather than using new phenotypic data, the later analysis identified candidate immune exposures from TCR beta sequences and from how often those sequences occurred across donors. In an earlier analysis of 500 to 650 of the donors, high-throughput TCR beta sequencing was used to judge whether each TCR beta V gene segment behaved as functional or pseudogenic. Donor age, sex, ethnicity and CMV serostatus were collected together with the repertoire data. A later genetic analysis used genome-wide SNP genotypes for about three fifths of the roughly 700 donors, treating that subset as a discovery cohort. All discovery cohort repertoires had been generated using a single sequencing platform. Class I and class II HLA loci were covered by the typing at four-digit resolution. The number of typed donors differed by locus: about 629-640 for A, B, C, DRB1 and DQB1; some 500 for DQA1; around 610 for DPA1; and roughly 470 for DPB1. A few DR-DQ haplotypes were treated as single units for association and clustering because of strong linkage in the cohort. Across under 500 genotyped donors of the cohort, an average of about 240,000 unique TCR beta nucleotide sequences per donor were sequenced, and roughly 20% of those sequences were non-productive.

Library prep was done by the immunoSEQ multiplex PCR assay. A mixture of 60 forward primers for TCR Vbeta segments and 13 reverse primers for TCR Jbeta segments was used in the multiplex PCR. The CDR3 region of rearranged TCR beta genes was amplified from genomic DNA by a multiplex PCR assay. The amplified TCR beta libraries were sequenced on the Illumina HiSeq System as 87-base-pair reads. In the authors' own workflow: In a later analysis, some 80 million unique TCR beta chains were counted across the approximately 670 repertoires, and around 11 million of these chains were shared by at least two donors. A nearest-neighbor algorithm error-corrected the raw reads and collapsed the reads into unique sequences, merging closely related sequences to remove PCR and sequencing errors. CDR3 sequences were aligned to IMGT reference sequences to assign V, D and J gene segments. For a sequence to be retained, a match of at least six nucleotides to both a V gene segment and a J gene segment was required. A rearrangement counted as productive if the CDR3 had no stop codons and remained in frame with V and J, and every other rearrangement counted as non-productive. Following IMGT convention, CDR3 was defined as the stretch from the second conserved V-encoded cysteine up to the conserved J-encoded phenylalanine. The earlier analysis of approximately 590 of the donors excluded any sequence lacking an unambiguous match to a single V gene segment. In an earlier analysis of a few hundred of the donors, V segments were called functional above 56.7% productive rearrangements and were called segregating when the between-donor standard deviation exceeded 5%. To diagnose cytomegalovirus status from the catalog of TCR beta chain sequences, a statistical classification framework was built. V and J gene assignment, in a later analysis, came from comparing TCR nucleotide sequences with IMGT/GENE-DB human TR gene sequences. Using the TCRdist pipeline, a later analysis assigned CDR3 sequences along with most-parsimonious VDJ recombination scenarios. In a later analysis, each TCR beta chain was defined by its CDR3 amino acid sequence together with its V-gene family, and reads without a unique V-gene family were excluded. In a later analysis, several hundred highly shared, low-generation-probability nucleotide sequences were removed to address suspected cross-contamination and a sequencing artifact. A later analysis calculated a clonal expansion index for each public chain from normalized within-repertoire ranks of inferred template counts. Generation probabilities in a later analysis came from a VDJ recombination model fitted to out-of-frame rearrangements, and those results were checked against IGoR. Hypergeometric tests were used in a later analysis to score TCR-TCR, TCR-HLA and TCR-CMV co-occurrence, with a repertoire-size bias correction applied to the TCR pairs. A later analysis estimated false discovery rates by permuting HLA or CMV assignments 20 times. In a later analysis, co-occurring TCRs were grouped using DBSCAN, with TCRdist sequence similarity added in when clustering inside HLA-allele-positive subsets. For co-occurrence clustering, repertoires with fewer than 30,000 or more than 120,000 public chains were excluded, along with several repertoires with anomalous nucleotide sharing. Here the immuneACCESS table is served through TCRdb, limited to in-frame sequences with V and J called. Missing clones are a known gap in these copies; in checked studies unresolved V genes cover under half, and the rest lacks a known reason. V, J and clone size reflect that table, while D and trimming were determined from the DNA. The sample profile shows 100,000 to 150,000 clones; 78% of them were found once. Around 9.9% of the sample lies in the top ten.

The cohort comprised around 690 healthy bone marrow donors. Cohort members were all nominally healthy when sampled, although unrecorded immune exposures were likely present. The donor was CMV seropositive and was included in the group of around 300 seropositive cohort members. A peripheral blood sample was provided by each donor, and peripheral blood mononuclear cells were used for TCR beta sequencing. Genomic DNA extraction from the blood cell samples was performed with the Qiagen DNeasy Blood Extraction Kit. As for this clone: Its antigen is not yet known. Base qualities are not at hand, and no much larger clone is one base apart.

Measured from the cysteine to the phenylalanine, the CDR3 is 15 residues long. The only DNA kept is the CDR3, 45 bases in frame from the first base. The germline V gene gives CDR1 as SGHTA and CDR2 as FQGNSA. Here V drops 4 bases and J drops 5 bases, and the junction holds 9 bases not matched to any gene. What the work shows at the level of the full study, not this receptor alone: A further reported finding was that TCR beta sequences accurately predicted the HLA-A and HLA-B alleles for most subjects in the first cohort. Because counts were too low, around 17 rarely observed V segments, including chromosome 9 orphons, were left out of the earlier analysis of about 620 of the donors. Cytomegalovirus status was reported to be diagnosed by the classifier with high specificity and sensitivity in both the original and validation cohorts. According to a later analysis, most CMV-associated TCR beta chains appeared to be HLA-restricted, and the HLA associations seemed to be driven largely by CMV exposure. In vitro tests confirmed that a few of the cytomegalovirus-associated TCR beta chains recognize cytomegalovirus antigens. In a later analysis, the rate of TCR association differed among HLA loci, with DRB1 alleles having the most associated TCRs and HLA-C alleles having the fewest. The presence/absence analyses assumed that sequencing depth was roughly uniform across donors, and that assumption may not be true. When HLA alleles, especially DR and DQ, strongly co-occurred, attributing TCR associations to individual alleles was difficult. According to the authors, the approach could potentially be generalized to other disease states and immunological phenotypes. A later analysis associated about 17,000 TCR beta sequences with specific HLA alleles at a false discovery rate of 0.05. A cluster of highly shared sequence variants was judged likely to represent a technical artifact of the sequencing pipeline. Some IMGT-functional V segments, including TRBV6-2 and TRBV6-3, could not be distinguished by the 87-base-pair reads and were therefore excluded. V-gene and J-gene trimming of TCR beta chains was associated with a missense DCLRE1C variant in a later genetic analysis, and the association was replicated in an independent cohort. A later analysis reported that several top co-occurrence clusters appeared linked to parvovirus B19, influenza, CMV and Epstein-Barr virus. The study listed 164 TCR beta chains as associated with cytomegalovirus. The cohort was sequenced for TCR beta chains only, and without alpha or paired-chain data the features that could be detected were limited. For the cohort, immune exposure information was limited to CMV serostatus. Most TCR sequences were seen in very few donors, while some public TCRs were found in many individuals. Linkage disequilibrium might explain the correlated functional status among segregating V segments, but an unknown experimental factor could not be ruled out. Because HLA typing was missing for some donors at each locus, association tests included only the typed subset. A later analysis found that HLA-associated TCR beta chains were more clonally expanded and had lower generation probabilities than equally common non-associated chains. A later genetic analysis reported fewer N-insertions in productive TCRs among donors in an Asian-associated ancestry cluster than the roughly 700-donor mean. In an earlier analysis of about 600 of the donors, most TCR beta V segments appeared in productive rearrangements about 87% or about 30% of the time, broadly matching IMGT annotations.

Sequenced sample: PBMCs. The source of this sequence is a man aged 25 to 40 in good health and CMV-seropositive. Recombination connected TRBV7-2 to TRBJ2-7; 9 middle bases align to TRBD2. The DNA sequence is given as TGTGCCAGCAGCTCAAGCGGGAGGATATGGAACGAGCAGTACTTC. Protein translation: CASSSSGRIWNEQYF.